These 29 T cell receptor beta chains were sequenced from one sample in a study of siplizumab effects on memory and regulatory T cells. Only in-frame clones appear in the TCRdb table, and some are missing; sequencing was by immunoSEQ multiplex PCR. The sample yields more than 75,000 clones, approximately 96% seen once. Sequenced input: naive CD4+ T cells sorted from blood. The receptor set was obtained from a human donor in good health.

On this clone: At one end, the junction sequence differs from germline, possibly due to a read error. J is TRBJ1-1 and V is TRBV2, with 7 nucleotides matching TRBD1. The CDR3 sequence is 13 residues long. In germline, CDR1 is SNHLY, CDR2 FYNNEI. CDR3 in DNA: TGTGTCAGCAGTGTTCAGGGGGGAACTGAAGCTTTCTTT. Its translation: CVSSVQGGTEAFF. The full variable domain, its missing parts supplied by reference TRBV2 and TRBJ1-1, is EPEVTQTPSHQVTQMGQEVILRCVPISNHLYFYWYRQILGQKVEFLVSFYNNEISEKSEIFDDQFSVERPDGSNFTLKIRSTKLEDSAMYFCVSSVQGGTEAFFGQGTRLTVV.

The V and J genes are TRBV19 and TRBJ1-1, with D tentatively TRBD1 (5 bases). V lost 5 bases and J lost 5, with 15 bases in between. CDR1 is LNHDA and CDR2 is SQIVND in the germline V gene (reference sequence). The CDR3 spans 14 residues. Here the CDR3 reads CASSLDNGGTEAFF. CDR3 coding DNA: TGTGCCAGTAGTCTCGACAACGGGGGGACTGAAGCTTTCTTT.

This rearrangement joins TRBV5-1 to TRBJ2-5; 10 bases line up with TRBD2. In germline, CDR1 is SGHRS, CDR2 YFSETQ. V lost 2 bases, J lost 4 bases, and 2 bases stayed unmatched. The length of the CDR3 is 14 residues. Here the CDR3 reads CASSLAGGSETQYF. In DNA, the CDR3 is TGCGCCAGCAGCTTAGCGGGGGGGTCAGAGACCCAGTACTTC.

V is TRBV7-2 and J is TRBJ2-7, with unresolved D. Trimming took 5 bases from V and 7 from J, leaving 12 bases between them. CDR3 length: 12 residues. CDR1 and CDR2 from the germline V gene are SGHTA and FQGNSA. The CDR3 nucleotides read TGTGCCAGCAGCCGTGTAGTAGGGGAGCAGTACTTC. It translates to CASSRVVGEQYF. The variable domain in full, with the rest retrieved from reference TRBV7-2 and TRBJ2-7, is GAGVSQSPSNKVTEKGKDVELRCDPISGHTALYWYRQSLGQGLEFLIYFQGNSAPDKSGLPSDRFSAERTGGSVSTLTIQRTQQEDSAVYLCASSRVVGEQYFGPGTRLTVT.

The CDR3 region is CASRWGGQETQYF. In DNA form, the CDR3 reads TGCGCCAGCAGGTGGGGGGGACAAGAGACCCAGTACTTC. The chain recombines TRBV10-2 with TRBJ2-5; 7 bases are shared with TRBD2. The V segment lost 6 bases and the J segment 2 bases; nucleotides outside the gene matches: 3. The germline V gene has CDR1 WSHSY and CDR2 SAAADI. The CDR3 covers 13 residues.

The chain combines TRBV19 with TRBJ1-1; D is possibly TRBD1 (5 bases). Trimming took 7 bases from V and 0 from J, leaving 15 bases between them. The length of the CDR3 is 15 residues. Germline values: CDR1 LNHDA, CDR2 SQIVND (reference sequence). The chain's CDR3 is CASKLSGTVNTEAFF. CDR3 nucleotides: TGTGCCAGTAAACTGTCTGGGACTGTGAACACTGAAGCTTTCTTT.

This chain connects TRBV5-4 to TRBJ1-2; possible D gene TRBD1, 6 bases. Germline V gene sequence: CDR1 SGHNT, CDR2 YYREEE (reference sequence). The CDR3 length is 16 residues. Trimming took off 0 bases at V and 5 bases at J, with 17 bases between the two ends. The CDR3 region has the DNA TGTGCCAGCAGCTTGGGACAGGCCACCTCCGTATATGGCTACACCTTC. It specifies CASSLGQATSVYGYTF.

The gene calls are TRBV5-1 and TRBJ1-1, with 8 bases identical to TRBD1. The V gene end was trimmed by 3 bases and the J gene end by 1 base; junction bases not matched to a gene: 2. Germline CDR1 and CDR2: SGHRS and YFSETQ. The CDR3 extends over 14 amino acids. CDR3 loop: CASSYTGGNTEAFF. For the CDR3, the DNA is TGCGCCAGCAGCTATACAGGGGGGAACACTGAAGCTTTCTTT.

The genes are TRBV5-1 and TRBJ1-1, with 8 bases that match TRBD1. From germline, CDR1 is SGHRS and CDR2 YFSETQ. J gave up 1 base and V 4 bases, and 6 bases lay outside the gene matches. The CDR3 extends over 15 amino acids. For the CDR3, the DNA is TGCGCCAGCAGCCCGAGACAGGGGCCGAACACTGAAGCTTTCTTT. It is translated as CASSPRQGPNTEAFF.

J is TRBJ2-5 and V is TRBV7-9, with 11 bases identical to TRBD2. Germline CDR1 reads SEHNR; CDR2 reads FQNEAQ (reference sequence). Trimming removed 6 bases from V and 3 bases from J; junction bases left unmatched: 9. This CDR3 region has 16 residues. CDR3: CASRRLSGGAEETQYF. The CDR3 DNA sequence: TGTGCCAGCAGACGTCTTAGCGGGGGGGCCGAAGAGACCCAGTACTTC.

The genes are TRBV4-1 and TRBJ2-7, with 9 bases aligning to TRBD1. The V segment lost 2 bases and the J segment 4 bases; nucleotides outside the gene matches: 6. The germline CDR1 and CDR2 sequences are MGHRA and YSYEKL. This CDR3 has 15 amino acids. The CDR3 sequence: CASSQPGTGLYEQYF. Here the CDR3 DNA reads TGCGCCAGCAGCCAACCCGGGACAGGGTTATACGAGCAGTACTTC.

This rearrangement joins TRBV18 to TRBJ1-5; D not resolved. CDR1 is KGHSH, CDR2 LQKENI, per germline. This CDR3 region has 15 residues. V lost 2 bases, J lost 0 bases, and 8 bases lay in between. The CDR3 is CASSPSPPSNQPQHF. The CDR3 bases are TGTGCCAGCTCACCATCCCCCCCTAGCAATCAGCCCCAGCATTTT.

V and J are TRBV5-4 and TRBJ2-1, with a weak D call TRBD1 (6 bases). Germline-derived CDR1 and CDR2 are SGHNT and YYREEE (reference sequence). V lost 1 base, J lost 2 bases, and 13 bases lay in between. This CDR3 contains 16 residues. This CDR3 is CASSLKQGNTYNEQFF. CDR3 coding DNA: TGTGCCAGCAGCTTGAAACAGGGAAACACCTACAATGAGCAGTTCTTC.

The J gene is TRBJ2-3, the V gene TRBV19; D is possibly TRBD2 (5 bases). The V and J ends lost 7 bases and 0 bases respectively, with 20 bases between them. The germline V gene encodes CDR1 LNHDA and CDR2 SQIVND (reference sequence). CDR3 length: 17 residues. The CDR3 loop is CASTSDPAGRSTDTQYF. The CDR3 region has the DNA TGTGCCAGTACCTCCGACCCTGCGGGCCGAAGCACAGATACGCAGTATTTT. Full variable domain (remainder filled in from reference TRBV19 and TRBJ2-3): DGGITQSPKYLFRKEGQNVTLSCEQNLNHDAMYWYRQDPGQGLRLIYYSQIVNDFQKGDIAEGYSVSREKKESFPLTVTSAQKNPTAFYLCASTSDPAGRSTDTQYFGPGTRLTVL.

V gene TRBV4-2 combines with J gene TRBJ2-7; TRBD1 agrees at 9 bases. Germline V CDR1 and CDR2: LGHNA, YNFKEQ. Trimming at V came to 6 bases and at J to 3 bases, leaving 12 bases not matched to a gene. The CDR3 sequence is 16 residues long. The CDR3 loop reads CASRMTGTGSNYEQYF. For the CDR3, the DNA is TGTGCCAGCAGGATGACCGGGACAGGGTCTAACTACGAGCAGTACTTC.

The chain employs TRBV7-9 and TRBJ1-4; TRBD1 agrees at 10 bases. The germline V gene encodes CDR1 SEHNR and CDR2 FQNEAQ (reference sequence). The CDR3 consists of 15 residues. V lost 5 bases, J lost 7 bases, and 7 bases stayed unmatched. CDR3 DNA sequence: TGTGCCAGCAGCCATACGGACAGGGGGTTTGAAAAACTGTTTTTT. Its translation: CASSHTDRGFEKLFF.

This chain links TRBV7-9 with TRBJ2-7; 9 bases match TRBD1. Germline loops: CDR1 SEHNR, CDR2 FQNEAQ (reference sequence). CDR3 size: 15 residues. The V segment lost 1 base and the J segment 3 bases; nucleotides outside the gene matches: 4. CDR3 bases: TGTGCCAGCAGCTTAGAAGAGACAGGGGGCTACGAGCAGTACTTC. Amino acids: CASSLEETGGYEQYF.

The chain joins TRBV5-5 to TRBJ1-1, with D possibly TRBD1 on 6 matching bases. The germline V gene encodes CDR1 SGHKS and CDR2 YYEKEE (reference sequence). CDR3 length equals 15 residues. Trimming shortened V by 2 bases and J by 1 base, and 12 bases separated the two germline ends. Here the CDR3 reads CASSLDRWGNTEAFF. In DNA form, the CDR3 reads TGTGCCAGCAGCTTAGACAGGTGGGGGAACACTGAAGCTTTCTTT.

This clone was seen once. The sample holds other DNA sequences that translate to the same CDR3. The chain joins TRBV7-2 to TRBJ1-2, with no clear D. This CDR3 is built from 14 residues. The germline V gene encodes CDR1 SGHTA and CDR2 FQGNSA. V was cut by 1 base and J by 0 bases, with 6 bases left in between. This CDR3 reads CASSLGPANYGYTF. CDR3 DNA sequence: TGTGCCAGCAGCTTAGGGCCAGCTAACTATGGCTACACCTTC.

The chain links TRBV18 to TRBJ2-7; D perhaps matches TRBD1 (5 bases). Per germline, CDR1 KGHSH and CDR2 LQKENI. Between the trimmed V and J ends, which lost 3 bases and 2 bases, there was a span of 14 bases. The length of the CDR3 is 15 residues. The CDR3 DNA sequence: TGTGCCAGCTCACCGAGTCAGGGCAGCCCCTACGAGCAGTACTTC. Amino acids: CASSPSQGSPYEQYF.

This chain joins TRBV5-5 and TRBJ1-1; D might be TRBD1 (5 bases). V was shortened by 7 bases and J by 1 base, with 14 bases between the two germline ends. The germline CDR1 and CDR2 sequences are SGHKS and YYEKEE (reference sequence). The CDR3 runs to 14 residues. The CDR3 is CASGTGTPNTEAFF. Here the CDR3 DNA reads TGTGCCAGCGGTACCGGGACTCCGAACACTGAAGCTTTCTTT.

V and J are TRBV6-4 and TRBJ1-6; D is ambiguous. Trimming cost V 5 bases and J 6 bases, with 11 bases left between them. Germline CDR1 and CDR2: MRHNA and SNTAGT. The CDR3 runs 14 residues. The CDR3 DNA reads TGTGCCAGCAGTCTATCAGAAGTTAATTCACCCCTCCACTTT. It yields the protein CASSLSEVNSPLHF.

The sample holds a few counts of this clone. The chain recombines TRBV5-3 with TRBJ1-5; 8 bases fit TRBD1. TRBV5-3 belongs to the ORF category, with a function that is uncertain. The trim removed 0 bases at V and 5 bases at J, leaving 7 bases unmatched. CDR3 size: 16 residues. The CDR3 spells CARSLVAGGGDQPQHF. CDR3 coding DNA: TGTGCCAGAAGCTTGGTGGCAGGGGGCGGCGATCAGCCCCAGCATTTT.

V is TRBV2 and J is TRBJ2-1; D uncertain. Trimming shortened V by 4 bases and J by 9 bases, and 13 bases separated the two germline ends. Looked up from germline, CDR1 is SNHLY and CDR2 is FYNNEI. The CDR3 sequence is 13 residues long. CDR3 nucleotide sequence: TGTGCCAGCAGTGTGGTTCAAATAGGTGAGCAGTTCTTC. Its protein is CASSVVQIGEQFF.

The chain combines TRBV30 with TRBJ1-2; D ambiguous. Germline CDR1 is GTSNPN and CDR2 is SVGIG (reference sequence). V dropped 4 bases and J dropped 14 bases, with 23 bases sitting between them. The CDR3 has 13 residues. The CDR3 DNA reads as TGTGCCTGGATTGGGCTCGCAGAAATGGCTATGACCTTC. Its translation is CAWIGLAEMAMTF.

The J gene is TRBJ1-6, the V gene TRBV5-1, with TRBD1 as a possible D gene (6 bases). This CDR3 spans 14 amino acids. Deletions cut 4 bases from V and 6 bases from J, with 11 bases between. Germline V lookup: CDR1 SGHRS, CDR2 YFSETQ. CDR3 amino acids: CASSPGVPNSPLHF. The CDR3 bases are TGCGCCAGCAGCCCAGGGGTCCCTAATTCACCCCTCCACTTT.

V gene TRBV2 combines with J gene TRBJ2-3; unclear D gene. From germline, CDR1 is SNHLY and CDR2 FYNNEI. The CDR3 extends over 13 amino acids. V lost 6 bases and J 0 bases, leaving 7 bases between the germline ends. The CDR3 loop is CASSLDSTDTQYF. The CDR3 bases are TGTGCCAGCAGCCTCGACAGCACAGATACGCAGTATTTT.

This chain connects TRBV5-8 to TRBJ2-2; TRBD2 agrees at 7 bases. Germline loops: CDR1 SGHTS, CDR2 YDEGEE. The CDR3 runs 15 residues. V was clipped by 4 bases and J by 0 bases; unmatched bases: 3. The CDR3: CASSRRGTNTGELFF. The DNA for the CDR3 is TGTGCCAGCAGCCGGCGGGGGACGAACACCGGGGAGCTGTTTTTT. The full variable domain, completed using reference TRBV5-8 and TRBJ2-2, is EAGVTQSPTHLIKTRGQQATLRCSPISGHTSVYWYQQALGLGLQFLLWYDEGEERNRGNFPPRFSGRQFPNYSSELNVNALELEDSALYLCASSRRGTNTGELFFGEGSRLTVL.

This chain joins TRBV6-5 and TRBJ1-2, with 7 bases lining up with TRBD1. The V gene end was trimmed by 8 bases and the J gene end by 3 bases; junction bases not matched to a gene: 6. The germline CDR1 and CDR2 sequences are MNHEY and SVGAGI. The CDR3 is made up of 13 amino acids. The CDR3 region is CASGDRMDYGYTF. CDR3 DNA: TGTGCCAGCGGGGACAGAATGGACTATGGCTACACCTTC.